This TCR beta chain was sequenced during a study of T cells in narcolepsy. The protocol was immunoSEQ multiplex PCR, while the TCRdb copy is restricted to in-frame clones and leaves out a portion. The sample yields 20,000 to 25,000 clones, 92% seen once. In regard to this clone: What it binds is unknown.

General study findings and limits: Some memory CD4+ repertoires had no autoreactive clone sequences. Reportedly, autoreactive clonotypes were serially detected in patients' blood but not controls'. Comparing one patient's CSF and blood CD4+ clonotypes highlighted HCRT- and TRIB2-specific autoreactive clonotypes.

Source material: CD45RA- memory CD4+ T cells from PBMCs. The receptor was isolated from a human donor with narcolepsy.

The DNA for the CDR3 is TGTGCCAGCAGCGAGAGACAGTGGGGGGAAAAACTGTTTTTT. Translating it yields CASSERQWGEKLFF. The chain is built from TRBV9 and TRBJ1-4, with TRBD1 as a possible D gene (5 bases). V was cut by 3 bases and J by 8 bases, with 14 bases left in between. CDR3 length equals 14 residues. Germline assignment: CDR1 SGDLS and CDR2 YYNGEE.